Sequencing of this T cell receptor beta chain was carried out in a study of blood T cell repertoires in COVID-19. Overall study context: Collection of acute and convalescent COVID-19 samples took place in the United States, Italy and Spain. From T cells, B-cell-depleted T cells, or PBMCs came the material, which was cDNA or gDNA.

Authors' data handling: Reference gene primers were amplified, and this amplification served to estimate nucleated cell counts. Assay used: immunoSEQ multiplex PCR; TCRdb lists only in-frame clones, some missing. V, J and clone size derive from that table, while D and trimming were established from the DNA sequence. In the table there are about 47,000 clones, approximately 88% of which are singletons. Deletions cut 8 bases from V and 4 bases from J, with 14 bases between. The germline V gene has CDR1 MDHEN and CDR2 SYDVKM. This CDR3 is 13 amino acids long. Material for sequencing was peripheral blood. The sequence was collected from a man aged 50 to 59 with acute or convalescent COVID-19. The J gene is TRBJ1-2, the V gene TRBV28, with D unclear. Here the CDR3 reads CASLPYGIYGYTF. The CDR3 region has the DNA TGTGCCAGCTTACCGTACGGGATCTATGGCTACACCTTC.